What follows are 8 T cell receptor beta chains derived from one specimen sequenced in a study of shared clonotypes between healthy human individuals. Naive CD8 cells lacked CD45RO, underwent positive selection for CCR7 and left out terminally differentiated effector memory CD45RA+ cells. Repertoires were generated with immunoSEQ multiplex PCR, while TCRdb's copy carries only in-frame clones and drops some. The sample records hundreds of thousands of clones, 95% to 97% being singletons. The specimen sequenced was naive CD8+ T cells sorted from blood. These receptor sequences come from a woman aged 25 to 39 in good health.

The genes are TRBV27 and TRBJ2-7, with TRBD2 matching over 10 bases. The J segment lost 4 bases and the V segment lost 3 bases, leaving 6 bases of the junction unmatched. This CDR3 comprises 15 residues. Germline CDR1 reads MNHEY; CDR2 reads SMNVEV (reference sequence). The CDR3: CASSFSSGSNYEQYF. The CDR3, as DNA: TGTGCCAGCAGTTTTTCTAGCGGGAGTAATTACGAGCAGTACTTC.

The chain combines TRBV19 with TRBJ2-7; 7 bases agree with TRBD1. Germline lookup yields CDR1 LNHDA and CDR2 SQIVND (reference sequence). Germline trimming cut 2 bases from V and 2 bases from J; bases unmatched to any gene: 6. This CDR3 comprises 15 residues. This CDR3 is CASSIPGTETYEQYF. The CDR3 DNA follows: TGTGCCAGTAGTATACCCGGGACAGAAACCTACGAGCAGTACTTC.

The chain carries TRBV29-1 and TRBJ2-3, with 7 nucleotides matching TRBD2. This CDR3 has 17 residues. V gave up 0 bases and J gave up 4 bases; unmatched junction bases: 13. CDR1 SQVTM and CDR2 ANQGSEA come from the germline V gene. As DNA, the CDR3 is TGCAGCGTTGAAGATCTGGCGGGAGTAGGTGGGGCAGATACGCAGTATTTT. This codes for CSVEDLAGVGGADTQYF.

This clone was seen a single time. The chain uses TRBV28 and TRBJ2-3; 9 positions match TRBD1. With V trimmed by 0 bases and J by 3 bases, 4 bases remained unmatched. Germline V gives CDR1 MDHEN, CDR2 SYDVKM. CDR3 size: 16 residues. DNA for the CDR3: TGTGCCAGCAGTTTATGGGGGACAGGGAGGACAGATACGCAGTATTTT. Protein: CASSLWGTGRTDTQYF. The variable domain in full, with the rest retrieved from reference TRBV28 and TRBJ2-3, is DVKVTQSSRYLVKRTGEKVFLECVQDMDHENMFWYRQDPGLGLRLIYFSYDVKMKEKGDIPEGYSVSREKKERFSLILESASTNQTSMYLCASSLWGTGRTDTQYFGPGTRLTVL.

V and J are TRBV29-1 and TRBJ2-5; no firm D call. The germline V and J ends were trimmed by 3 bases and 1 base, with 0 bases remaining between them. Germline V lookup: CDR1 SQVTM, CDR2 ANQGSEA. The CDR3 loop spans 10 amino acids. CDR3 in amino acids: CSVDQETQYF. CDR3 coding DNA: TGCAGCGTTGACCAAGAGACCCAGTACTTC.

The chain links TRBV6-5 to TRBJ1-2; 9 bases line up with TRBD1. V lost 5 bases to trimming and J lost 4 bases; unmatched junction nucleotides: 5. Germline V lookup: CDR1 MNHEY, CDR2 SVGAGI. CDR3 length: 14 residues. The CDR3 sequence: CASSTGGYGYGYTF. CDR3 nucleotide sequence: TGTGCCAGCAGTACAGGGGGCTATGGCTATGGCTACACCTTC.

The chain couples TRBV6-1 to TRBJ2-5, with TRBD1 matching 7 bases. The CDR3 is 15 residues long. From germline, CDR1 is MNHNS and CDR2 SASEGT. Germline trimming cut 4 bases from V and 5 bases from J; bases unmatched to any gene: 10. DNA of the CDR3: TGTGCCAGCAGTGGCGGCAGGGGGTTCTGGGAGACCCAGTACTTC. Its translation is CASSGGRGFWETQYF.

This chain uses TRBV7-9 with TRBJ2-5; tentatively, D is TRBD2 (6 bases). This CDR3 comprises 12 residues. CDR1 and CDR2 from the germline V gene are SEHNR and FQNEAQ (reference sequence). V lost 7 bases and J 5 bases, leaving 11 bases between the germline ends. CDR3: CASKEGGETQYF. For the CDR3, the DNA is TGTGCCAGCAAGGAGGGAGGTGAGACCCAGTACTTC.